The rows below give T cell receptor beta chains drawn from one sample of a study of blood T cells in healthy people across ages. TCRdb re-analysed the 5' RACE reads in MiXCR, keeping a single row per CDR3 protein. The sample comprises 1.5 million or so distinct CDR3 sequences, around two fifths of which are singletons, and around 8% rests with the top ten. The source material was blood. The receptors come from a woman under 30 in good health. CDR3s include the opening cysteine and the closing phenylalanine or tryptophan.

>TRBJ1-5|TRBV2
CASSEWGGGQPQHF
>TRBJ2-5|TRBV11-2
CASSNGLAAQETQYF
>-|TRBV11-1
CAGSVAGTEASEQYF
>TRBJ2-5|TRBV4-2
CASSQDPGAGVSETQYF
>TRBJ2-1|TRBV3-1
CASSQGLGLATPPREQFF
>TRBJ2-7|TRBV15
CATSETSGSSYEQYF
>TRBJ2-1|TRBV27
CASSLASGIKNEQFF
>TRBJ2-5|TRBV5-1
CASSLRGVNQETQYF
>TRBJ2-5|TRBV12-3/TRBV12-4
CASSSLTKGQETQYF
>TRBJ2-1|TRBV10-2
CASRREGPNEQFF
>TRBJ2-1|TRBV21-1
CARLISGGQSSYNEQFF
>TRBJ1-5|TRBV6-2/TRBV6-3
CASSYDAKGGRSNQPQHF
>TRBJ2-3|TRBV27
CASSSTRTDTQYF
>TRBJ2-1|TRBV5-1
CASSRSGGQSYNEQFF
>TRBJ1-4|TRBV14
CASSQEGARDGKLFF
>TRBJ2-3|TRBV9
CASSIVAGVVGDTQYF
>TRBJ1-1|TRBV20-1
CSASFGGITEAFF
>TRBJ2-7|TRBV5-1
CASSISGQASYEQYF
>TRBJ2-7|TRBV9
CASSVDGTTYEQYF
>TRBJ2-4|TRBV7-2
CASSLARGNIQYF
>TRBJ2-3|TRBV3-1
CASSQVGSGSADTQYF
>TRBJ1-2|TRBV5-1
CASSLDVANYGYTF
>TRBJ2-7|TRBV5-1
CASLRTSGVPSEQYF
>TRBJ2-2|TRBV9
CASRGTGNTGELFF
>TRBJ2-7|TRBV10-3
CAITDTGAYSYEQYF
>TRBJ2-1|TRBV5-1
CASRRDGSLMDEQFF
>TRBJ2-3|TRBV28
CASLGSDTQYF
>TRBJ1-2|TRBV12-3/TRBV12-4
CASSLGQAAGYGYTF
>TRBJ2-6|TRBV6-1
CASSVRRQPSGANVLTF
>TRBJ2-2|TRBV6-1
CASSEAFWGEVGELFF
>TRBJ1-1|TRBV5-1
CASSGTTSNTEAFF
>TRBJ2-3|TRBV12-3/TRBV12-4
CASSRTSGGVIDTQYF
>TRBJ1-2|TRBV14
CASSPIGGRTYGYTF
>TRBJ1-1|TRBV30
CAGHRGPNTEAFF
>TRBJ2-5|TRBV30
CAWSARNNEQYF
>TRBJ1-5|TRBV27
CASSKVLSNQPQHF
>TRBJ2-5|TRBV29-1
CSVGSRDPLRNEQYF
>TRBJ2-1|TRBV20-1
CSAKGQGYNEQFF
>TRBJ1-2|TRBV5-1
CASSDQAPGYTF
>TRBJ2-5|TRBV27
CASSPWSPTETQYF
>TRBJ2-1|TRBV10-3
CAIMGYENEQFF
>TRBJ2-7|TRBV13
CASSFGTSGRREQYF
>TRBJ2-1|TRBV7-9
CASSPRASYNEQFF
>TRBJ2-3|TRBV11-3
CASSLGLLDTDTQYF
>TRBJ2-3|TRBV25-1
CASSVPPDTQYF
>TRBJ2-3|TRBV27
CASSFLPLGDTQYF
>TRBJ1-6|TRBV5-1
CASSPRQADSPLHF
>TRBJ2-1|TRBV29-1
CSVEDPRANNEQFF
>TRBJ2-7|TRBV7-8
CASSLGLYYEQYF
>-|TRBV27
CASSLFGGDSYEQYF
>TRBJ2-5|TRBV4-1
CASSQDSGRAQETQYF
>TRBJ1-1|TRBV29-1
CSVISDNGYTEAFF
>TRBJ2-3|TRBV6-5
CASSYRRPDPGDTDTQYF
>TRBJ2-3|TRBV6-5
CASSYRGSGGPLDTQYF
>TRBJ2-4|TRBV20-1
CSATLTSGGTARDIQYF
>TRBJ2-5|TRBV29-1
CSVDSETQYF
>TRBJ2-1|TRBV28
CATSGGAVYNEQFF
>TRBJ1-5|TRBV10-3
CAAQGAGGNQPQHF
>TRBJ2-7|TRBV6-5
CASSPGRYNEQYF
>TRBJ2-1|TRBV7-2
CASRFRLAGYNEQFF